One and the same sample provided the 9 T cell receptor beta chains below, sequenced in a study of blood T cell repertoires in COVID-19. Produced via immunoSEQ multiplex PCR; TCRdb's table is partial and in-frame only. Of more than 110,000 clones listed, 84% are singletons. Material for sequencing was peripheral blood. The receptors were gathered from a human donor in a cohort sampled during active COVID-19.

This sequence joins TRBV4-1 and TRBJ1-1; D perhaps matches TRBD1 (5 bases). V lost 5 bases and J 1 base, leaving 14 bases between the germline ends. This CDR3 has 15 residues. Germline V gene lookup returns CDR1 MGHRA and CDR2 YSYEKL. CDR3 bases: TGCGCCAGCAGCGCGGCTCCCGGGGGGAACACTGAAGCTTTCTTT. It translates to CASSAAPGGNTEAFF.

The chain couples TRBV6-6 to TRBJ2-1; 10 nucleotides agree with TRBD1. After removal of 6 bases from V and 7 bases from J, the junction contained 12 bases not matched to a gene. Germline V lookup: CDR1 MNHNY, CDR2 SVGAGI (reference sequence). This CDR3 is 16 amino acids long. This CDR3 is CASSYQLGQGKNEQFF. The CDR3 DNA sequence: TGTGCCAGCAGCTATCAACTGGGACAGGGGAAAAATGAGCAGTTCTTC.

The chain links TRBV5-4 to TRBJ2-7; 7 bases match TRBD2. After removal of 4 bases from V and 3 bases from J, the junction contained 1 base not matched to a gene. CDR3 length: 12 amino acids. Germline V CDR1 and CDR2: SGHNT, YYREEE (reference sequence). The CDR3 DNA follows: TGTGCCAGCAGCCCGGGGGGCTACGAGCAGTACTTC. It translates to CASSPGGYEQYF. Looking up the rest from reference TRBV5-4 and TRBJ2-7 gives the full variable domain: ETGVTQSPTHLIKTRGQQVTLRCSSQSGHNTVSWYQQALGQGPQFIFQYYREEENGRGNFPPRFSGLQFPNYSSELNVNALELDDSALYLCASSPGGYEQYFGPGTRLTVT.

For the CDR3, the DNA is TGTGCCAGCTGCGGGCCTAGCACAGATACGCAGTATTTT. Protein sequence: CASCGPSTDTQYF. The gene calls are TRBV2 and TRBJ2-3, with a weak D call TRBD2 (5 bases). This CDR3 has 13 amino acids. Germline CDR1 reads SNHLY; CDR2 reads FYNNEI. Trimming shortened V by 8 bases and J by 0 bases, and 9 bases separated the two germline ends.

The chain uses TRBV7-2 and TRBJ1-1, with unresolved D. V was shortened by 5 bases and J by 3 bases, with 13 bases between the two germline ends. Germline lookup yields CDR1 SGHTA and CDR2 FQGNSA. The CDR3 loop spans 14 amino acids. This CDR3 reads CASSPTKRDTEAFF. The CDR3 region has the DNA TGTGCCAGCAGCCCGACCAAACGGGACACTGAAGCTTTCTTT.

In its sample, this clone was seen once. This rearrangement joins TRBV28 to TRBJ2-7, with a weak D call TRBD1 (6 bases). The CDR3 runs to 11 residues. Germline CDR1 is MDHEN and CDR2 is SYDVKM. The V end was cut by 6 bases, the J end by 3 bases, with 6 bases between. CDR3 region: CASRQGYEQYF. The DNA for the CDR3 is TGTGCCAGCAGACAGGGCTACGAGCAGTACTTC.

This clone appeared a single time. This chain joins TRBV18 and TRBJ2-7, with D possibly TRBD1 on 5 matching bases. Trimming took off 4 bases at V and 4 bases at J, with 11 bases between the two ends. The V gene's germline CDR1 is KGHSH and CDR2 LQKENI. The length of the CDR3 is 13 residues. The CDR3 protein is CASSQNRRYEQYF. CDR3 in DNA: TGTGCCAGCTCACAGAACAGGCGTTACGAGCAGTACTTC.

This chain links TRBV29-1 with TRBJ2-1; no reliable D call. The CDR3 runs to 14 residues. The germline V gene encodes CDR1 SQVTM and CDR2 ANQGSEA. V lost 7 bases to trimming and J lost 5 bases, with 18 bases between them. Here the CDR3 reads CSASPAVNDNEQFF. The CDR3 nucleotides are TGCAGCGCCTCACCCGCGGTGAACGACAATGAGCAGTTCTTC.

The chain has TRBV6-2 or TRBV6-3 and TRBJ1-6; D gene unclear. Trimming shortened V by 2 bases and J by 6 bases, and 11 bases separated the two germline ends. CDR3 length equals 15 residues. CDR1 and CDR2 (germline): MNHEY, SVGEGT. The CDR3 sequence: CASSYRTETNSPLHF. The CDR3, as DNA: TGTGCCAGCAGTTACCGGACTGAAACTAATTCACCCCTCCACTTT.